Shown below are 19 T cell receptor beta chains from a single sample sequenced in a study of blood T cell repertoires in COVID-19. Generated by immunoSEQ multiplex PCR, the TCRdb table keeps only in-frame clones and is missing some. Of about 270,000 clones listed, about 88% were seen once; the top ten hold over 4%. The sequencing input was peripheral blood. Every receptor here comes from a man aged 55 to 69 who had recovered from COVID-19.

The chain recombines TRBV14 with TRBJ2-1; possible D gene TRBD2, 6 bases. The ends were cut back, 0 bases at V and 4 bases at J, with 13 bases in the middle. Germline loops: CDR1 SGHDN, CDR2 FVKESK. The length of the CDR3 is 16 residues. The CDR3 protein is CASSQDNAGWYNEQFF. The CDR3, as DNA: TGTGCCAGCAGCCAAGATAATGCGGGGTGGTACAATGAGCAGTTCTTC.

In DNA, the CDR3 is TGTGCCAGCAGCTTAGACCCGGCGGGTGTCGGGGAGCTGTTTTTT. Translating it yields CASSLDPAGVGELFF. The V call is TRBV7-2, the J call TRBJ2-2, with D tentatively TRBD2 (5 bases). Trimming removed 1 base from V and 7 bases from J, with 13 bases in between. This CDR3 spans 15 amino acids. The germline V gene has CDR1 SGHTA and CDR2 FQGNSA.

The V call is TRBV2, the J call TRBJ1-5; possible D gene TRBD1, 6 bases. The germline CDR1 and CDR2 sequences are SNHLY and FYNNEI. There are 18 residues in the CDR3. V was clipped by 4 bases and J by 3 bases, with 22 bases between them. The CDR3, as DNA: TGTGCCAGCAGTGGGGCCCCCAGGGGATTGAGGAACAATCAGCCCCAGCATTTT. Its protein product is CASSGAPRGLRNNQPQHF.

The chain is built from TRBV6-5 and TRBJ2-7, with D tentatively TRBD2 (7 bases). There are 15 residues in the CDR3. Per germline, CDR1 MNHEY and CDR2 SVGAGI. The V end lost 7 bases, the J end lost 0 bases, and 16 bases lay between the germline ends. The CDR3 sequence is CASTSPGGGSYEQYF. DNA for the CDR3: TGTGCCAGCACCTCCCCGGGGGGCGGCTCCTACGAGCAGTACTTC.

V usage is TRBV7-8 and J usage is TRBJ2-1, with a possible D match to TRBD2 (7 bases). V shed 5 bases and J shed 4 bases, with 15 bases lying between them. The CDR3 is 15 amino acids. Germline V lookup: CDR1 SGHVS, CDR2 FQNEAQ. The chain's CDR3 is CASSPMRGGYNEQFF. CDR3 DNA sequence: TGTGCCAGCAGCCCGATGAGGGGGGGTTACAATGAGCAGTTCTTC.

J is TRBJ1-6 and V is TRBV5-6, with a possible D match to TRBD1 (5 bases). Trimming left V 0 bases short and J 0 bases short, with 7 bases between. Germline values: CDR1 SGHDT, CDR2 YYEEEE. The CDR3 totals 16 residues. The DNA for the CDR3 is TGTGCCAGCAGCTTGGCCGGGGGCTCCTATAATTCACCCCTCCACTTT. As protein: CASSLAGGSYNSPLHF.

The V call is TRBV7-2, the J call TRBJ1-4; perhaps TRBD1 as D (5 bases). Between the trimmed V and J ends, which lost 3 bases and 3 bases, there was a span of 14 bases. This CDR3 has 16 amino acids. Germline loops: CDR1 SGHTA, CDR2 FQGNSA. The CDR3 protein is CASSLGGRRANEKLFF. Here the CDR3 DNA reads TGTGCCAGCAGCTTGGGGGGGAGAAGGGCTAATGAAAAACTGTTTTTT.

The chain joins TRBV20-1 to TRBJ2-7; the D gene is possibly TRBD2 (6 bases). Germline CDR1 reads DFQATT; CDR2 reads SNEGSKA (reference sequence). V lost 2 bases, J lost 5 bases, and 7 bases lay in between. The CDR3 has 11 residues. In DNA, the CDR3 is TGCAGTGCTAGACGGGGGAACGAGCAGTACTTC. Translated, it gives CSARRGNEQYF.

The genes are TRBV12-5 and TRBJ2-1; TRBD2 might be the D (7 bases). CDR3 length equals 13 residues. V gave up 3 bases and J gave up 6 bases, with 9 bases separating them. Germline V lookup: CDR1 LGHNT, CDR2 FRNRAP. The CDR3 spells CASGLGGANEQFF. CDR3 sequence (DNA): TGTGCTAGTGGTTTAGGGGGGGCCAATGAGCAGTTCTTC.

J is TRBJ2-7 and V is TRBV11-2; TRBD2 is a possible D gene (5 bases). The V and J ends lost 6 bases and 2 bases respectively, with 17 bases between them. The CDR3 length is 15 residues. Germline lookup yields CDR1 SGHAT and CDR2 FQNNGV. The CDR3 protein is CASSLTGIATYEQYF. The CDR3 DNA reads as TGTGCCAGCAGTTTAACCGGGATTGCAACCTACGAGCAGTACTTC.

This clone was seen a few times. J is TRBJ1-5 and V is TRBV2; D is possibly TRBD1 (5 bases). Germline CDR1 SNHLY, CDR2 FYNNEI. V was trimmed by 3 bases and J by 3 bases, leaving 9 bases between them. CDR3 length equals 14 residues. CDR3 loop: CASSDRRANQPQHF. In DNA, the CDR3 is TGTGCCAGCAGTGACCGCAGGGCCAATCAGCCCCAGCATTTT.

This chain joins TRBV27 and TRBJ2-2; 7 bases line up with TRBD2. The CDR3 length is 15 residues. Unmatched junction bases numbered 5, after V lost 7 bases and J lost 0 bases. CDR1 is MNHEY, CDR2 SMNVEV, per germline (reference sequence). The CDR3 sequence is CASTWGGANTGELFF. DNA for the CDR3: TGTGCCAGCACCTGGGGGGGGGCGAACACCGGGGAGCTGTTTTTT.

The chain recombines TRBV23-1 with TRBJ1-1, with D unclear. TRBV23-1 is noted as an ORF with a role that remains uncertain. The length of the CDR3 is 21 residues. V was cut by 0 bases and J by 6 bases, with 32 bases left in between. CDR3 loop: CASSQSPRSADPPYRVPEAFF. The CDR3 DNA reads TGCGCCAGCAGTCAATCTCCCCGGTCCGCGGATCCGCCCTATAGAGTTCCTGAAGCTTTCTTT.

This chain joins TRBV3-1 (or the pseudogene TRBV3-2) and TRBJ1-6; D gene ambiguous. V was pared by 0 bases and J by 2 bases, with 5 bases between. Germline V lookup: CDR1 LGHDT, CDR2 YNNKEL (reference sequence). This CDR3 is 15 amino acids long. CDR3: CASSQEEAYNSPLHF. The CDR3 DNA reads TGTGCCAGCAGCCAAGAGGAGGCCTATAATTCACCCCTCCACTTT.

The V gene is TRBV27, the J gene TRBJ1-1; 8 nucleotides line up with TRBD1. In germline, CDR1 is MNHEY, CDR2 SMNVEV (reference sequence). The V and J ends lost 8 bases and 10 bases, in that order; junction bases with no gene match: 12. This CDR3 is built from 13 residues. The CDR3 spells CASAPPRTGRAFF. CDR3 nucleotides: TGTGCCAGCGCCCCCCCTAGGACAGGGCGAGCTTTCTTT.

The J gene is TRBJ1-4, the V gene TRBV19, with D possibly TRBD1 on 5 matching bases. V was trimmed by 4 bases and J by 0 bases, leaving 9 bases between them. The CDR3 consists of 15 residues. Germline V gene sequence: CDR1 LNHDA, CDR2 SQIVND (reference sequence). CDR3: CASSTGQATNEKLFF. CDR3 bases: TGTGCCAGTAGTACCGGACAAGCAACTAATGAAAAACTGTTTTTT.

The chain carries TRBV6-1 and TRBJ1-4; no reliable D call. Germline CDR1 and CDR2: MNHNS and SASEGT. The V gene lost 0 bases and the J gene lost 12 bases, with 11 bases spanning the gap. CDR3 length: 13 residues. Here the CDR3 DNA reads TGTGCCAGCAGTGAAGCCCGACACCGCCAACTGTTTTTT. It is translated as CASSEARHRQLFF.

The chain combines TRBV5-1 with TRBJ2-3, with D perhaps matching TRBD2 (6 bases). The CDR3 spans 16 residues. The ends were cut back, 5 bases at V and 0 bases at J, with 16 bases in the middle. CDR1 is SGHRS, CDR2 YFSETQ, per germline. The CDR3 is CASRGTAGTSTDTQYF. For the CDR3, the DNA is TGCGCCAGCAGAGGTACCGCGGGAACTAGCACAGATACGCAGTATTTT.

This chain connects TRBV3-1 (or the pseudogene TRBV3-2) to TRBJ1-2; 8 bases map to TRBD1. The germline V gene encodes CDR1 LGHDT and CDR2 YNNKEL (reference sequence). Trimming at V came to 3 bases and at J to 4 bases, leaving 7 bases not matched to a gene. This CDR3 region has 15 residues. CDR3 amino acids: CASSQIGQGPYGYTF. DNA of the CDR3: TGTGCCAGCAGCCAGATAGGACAGGGTCCCTATGGCTACACCTTC.